What follows are 18 T cell receptor beta chains derived from one specimen sequenced in a study of cytomegalovirus exposure and HLA in healthy donors. It was with 60 Vbeta and 13 Jbeta primers that the PCR ran. TCRdb's copy holds only in-frame clones and misses some; the assay was immunoSEQ multiplex PCR. The data hold 200,000 or so clones, with 70% to 80% observed a single time. The specimen was PBMCs. The receptor source for this set is a young woman in good health and CMV-seronegative.

There are a few counts of this clone. The chain couples TRBV5-1 to TRBJ2-7, with D maybe TRBD2 (7 bases). The V end lost 2 bases, the J end lost 0 bases, and 15 bases lay between the germline ends. Germline CDR1 is SGHRS and CDR2 is YFSETQ. There are 16 residues in the CDR3. The DNA for the CDR3 is TGCGCCAGCAGCTTACCTCGAGGGGGGGCCTCCTACGAGCAGTACTTC. Translation gives CASSLPRGGASYEQYF.

The V and J genes are TRBV10-1 and TRBJ1-1; possibly TRBD1 for D (6 bases). Trimming left V 8 bases short and J 6 bases short, with 10 bases between. CDR3 length equals 11 residues. CDR1 WNHNN and CDR2 SYGVQD come from the germline V gene (reference sequence). CDR3 nucleotide sequence: TGCGCCAGCTCCAGGGGCTCTGAAGCTTTCTTT. It yields the protein CASSRGSEAFF.

This clone turned up a few times. This chain uses TRBV6-6 with TRBJ1-4; 8 positions agree with TRBD1. Germline V gene lookup returns CDR1 MNHNY and CDR2 SVGAGI (reference sequence). The CDR3 contains 14 residues. V shed 2 bases, J shed 4 bases, and the junction held 0 bases outside the gene matches. The CDR3 spells CASSYGQGNEKLFF. CDR3 DNA: TGTGCCAGCAGTTACGGACAGGGTAATGAAAAACTGTTTTTT.

V gene TRBV6-1 combines with J gene TRBJ1-5; a possible D gene is TRBD1 (5 bases). V lost 2 bases and J lost 9, with 14 bases in between. The CDR3 is made up of 14 amino acids. Germline loops: CDR1 MNHNS, CDR2 SASEGT. In DNA, the CDR3 is TGTGCCAGCAGTGAAAATGGGGGGACGGGGCCCCAGCATTTT. The encoded protein is CASSENGGTGPQHF.

The V gene is TRBV27, the J gene TRBJ2-3; 9 bases are a match to TRBD2. This CDR3 has 19 residues. The germline gives CDR1 MNHEY, CDR2 SMNVEV (reference sequence). J lost 0 bases, V lost 7 bases, and 17 bases had no gene match. The CDR3 loop reads CASIDSGGPYPKSTDTQYF. The CDR3 DNA reads as TGTGCCAGCATCGATAGCGGGGGCCCATACCCCAAAAGCACAGATACGCAGTATTTT.

J is TRBJ2-7 and V is TRBV6-1, with 8 bases that match TRBD2. Germline CDR1 and CDR2: MNHNS and SASEGT. The CDR3 is 15 residues long. J was trimmed by 4 bases and V by 8 bases; bases with no gene match: 13. The CDR3, as DNA: TGTGCCAGCTTGAACCCGGGGGGGATTGGGTACGAGCAGTACTTC. Its protein product is CASLNPGGIGYEQYF.

V gene TRBV11-2 combines with J gene TRBJ2-3; 7 bases are a match to TRBD2. This CDR3 region has 15 residues. From germline, CDR1 is SGHAT and CDR2 FQNNGV. After removal of 5 bases from V and 0 bases from J, the junction contained 5 bases not matched to a gene. CDR3: CASSAWRGSTDTQYF. The CDR3 DNA reads TGTGCCAGCAGCGCCTGGCGGGGGAGCACAGATACGCAGTATTTT.

The table lists this clone with a count of one. The V gene is TRBV18, the J gene TRBJ1-4; the match to TRBD1 covers 10 bases. Germline CDR1 reads KGHSH; CDR2 reads LQKENI. V lost 1 base to trimming and J lost 7 bases; unmatched junction nucleotides: 3. The CDR3 runs to 15 residues. Here the CDR3 reads CASSPQTGGTEKLFF. The DNA of the CDR3 is TGTGCCAGCTCACCACAGACAGGGGGCACTGAAAAACTGTTTTTT.

The V gene is TRBV7-9, the J gene TRBJ2-7; 9 bases agree with TRBD2. Germline CDR1 and CDR2: SEHNR and FQNEAQ (reference sequence). V gave up 11 bases and J gave up 3 bases; unmatched junction bases: 11. The CDR3 sequence is 14 residues long. In nucleotides, the CDR3 is TGTGCCGTAAGCTATAGCGGGAGCTACTACGAGCAGTACTTC. Amino acid sequence: CAVSYSGSYYEQYF.

The chain couples TRBV2 to TRBJ2-1; the D gene is possibly TRBD2 (6 bases). With 3 bases removed from V and 5 bases from J, the gap between germline ends came to 14 bases. The CDR3 loop spans 15 amino acids. Germline values: CDR1 SNHLY, CDR2 FYNNEI. The CDR3 reads CASSEPGTGDNEQFF. CDR3 DNA: TGTGCCAGCAGTGAGCCGGGGACTGGCGACAATGAGCAGTTCTTC.

This clone was seen only a few times. The chain uses TRBV7-8 and TRBJ1-1; 9 nucleotides match TRBD1. J was trimmed by 11 bases and V by 5 bases; bases with no gene match: 9. The V gene's germline CDR1 is SGHVS and CDR2 FQNEAQ. The CDR3 totals 13 residues. CDR3 amino acids: CASSLQTTGGAFF. The DNA of the CDR3 is TGTGCCAGCAGCCTCCAAACGACAGGGGGGGCTTTCTTT.

The J gene is TRBJ2-2, the V gene TRBV5-1; no clear D gene. CDR3 length: 15 amino acids. Germline V CDR1 and CDR2: SGHRS, YFSETQ. V lost 1 base and J 3 bases, leaving 10 bases between the germline ends. The CDR3 reads CASSLFASDTGELFF. The CDR3 nucleotides read TGCGCCAGCAGCTTGTTTGCGTCGGACACCGGGGAGCTGTTTTTT.

This clone was counted a single time. J is TRBJ2-7 and V is TRBV6-1; 9 bases are a match to TRBD2. Germline loops: CDR1 MNHNS, CDR2 SASEGT. J lost 2 bases, V lost 8 bases, and 7 bases had no gene match. The CDR3 runs 14 residues. DNA of the CDR3: TGTGCCAGCGTATTTAGCGGGAGAGCCTACGAGCAGTACTTC. It specifies CASVFSGRAYEQYF.

The chain joins TRBV11-2 to TRBJ2-3; maybe TRBD2 (5 bases). This CDR3 is 15 amino acids long. CDR1 and CDR2 from the germline V gene are SGHAT and FQNNGV. Trimming removed 1 base at V and 0 bases at J, with 8 bases between. CDR3 loop: CASSLAGVSTDTQYF. The CDR3 nucleotides are TGTGCCAGCAGCTTAGCCGGGGTTAGCACAGATACGCAGTATTTT.

The chain combines TRBV6-4 with TRBJ1-2; D is ambiguous. V lost 1 base to trimming and J lost 8 bases, with 11 bases between them. This CDR3 is 13 amino acids long. CDR1 and CDR2 (germline): MRHNA, SNTAGT. CDR3 region: CASSDLAGGGYTF. The CDR3 DNA follows: TGTGCCAGCAGTGACTTGGCAGGAGGCGGCTACACCTTC.

The chain links TRBV9 to TRBJ2-1, with 7 positions matching TRBD2. CDR1 and CDR2 (germline): SGDLS, YYNGEE. The CDR3 contains 15 residues. V was clipped by 3 bases and J by 1 base; unmatched bases: 4. CDR3 protein: CASSGSGLSYNEQFF. The CDR3 DNA is TGTGCCAGCAGCGGTAGCGGGTTATCCTACAATGAGCAGTTCTTC.

The rearrangement uses TRBV27 and TRBJ2-1, with D perhaps matching TRBD1 (6 bases). Germline-derived CDR1 and CDR2 are MNHEY and SMNVEV (reference sequence). The CDR3 runs 14 residues. V shed 6 bases and J shed 6 bases, with 15 bases lying between them. CDR3 in amino acids: CASRVLTGSNEQFF. The CDR3 coding sequence is TGTGCCAGCAGGGTCTTGACAGGTAGCAATGAGCAGTTCTTC.

The chain combines TRBV28 with TRBJ2-1, with D uncertain. The germline gives CDR1 MDHEN, CDR2 SYDVKM. The CDR3 spans 13 residues. Trimming stripped 2 bases from V and 5 bases from J, with 7 bases between. CDR3 residues: CASSLPRNNEQFF. The CDR3 region has the DNA TGTGCCAGCAGTTTACCGCGAAACAATGAGCAGTTCTTC.